This T cell receptor (beta chain) was profiled in a study of T cell changes during pregnancy in multiple sclerosis. Data came from immunoSEQ multiplex PCR; TCRdb stores just in-frame clones and leaves some out. The sample includes around 45,000 clones, 80% to 95% of them seen just once. This TCR derives from a female donor in good health, enrolled as a control in a pregnancy study. The input for sequencing was CD4+ T cells from peripheral blood mononuclear cells, taken in the second trimester of pregnancy.

Written as DNA, the CDR3 is TGTGCCAGCAGCTTGCGGGAGGCTTCTTCCTACACCTTC. Protein sequence: CASSLREASSYTF. This rearrangement joins TRBV7-9 to TRBJ1-2; D not resolved. Trimming removed 3 bases at V and 10 bases at J, with 15 bases between. CDR1 and CDR2 (germline): SEHNR, FQNEAQ (reference sequence). There are 13 residues in the CDR3.